This TCR beta chain was observed in a study of post-analysis software for immune sequencing data. Study-wide background: Relapsing-remitting, secondary progressive and progressive-relapsing courses of multiple sclerosis were included.

The CDR3 spans 13 residues. CDR1 is DFQATT, CDR2 SNEGSKA, per germline (reference sequence). Unmatched junction bases numbered 8, after V lost 5 bases and J lost 4 bases. Study outcomes and limitations: When patients were compared with controls, 4 or 5 TRBV segments were more frequent, TRBV5-6, TRBV5-1 and TRBV20-1 among them. Significantly decreased normalized Chao1 diversity was recorded for multiple sclerosis patients relative to controls.

Points on this clonotype: Its target is not known.

Unique molecular identifiers were built into the TCR beta cDNA libraries. T cells numbering roughly 0.9 to 10 million yielded cDNA molecules that totaled roughly 500,000. From the PCR reads, TCRdb called clonotypes with MiXCR, one entry per CDR3 protein. The repertoire holds roughly 600,000 distinct CDR3 sequences, with roughly 47% as singletons. The sequenced sample was blood. The chain couples TRBV20-1 to TRBJ2-7, with 7 bases matching TRBD2. This receptor was identified in a girl under 18 with multiple sclerosis. Here the CDR3 reads CSAERAGVYEQYF. CDR3 coding DNA: TGCAGTGCTGAGCGTGCGGGAGTTTACGAGCAGTACTTC.